Below, one T cell receptor (beta chain) is given with its context. Its antigen specificity is not known. No qualities accompany the bases; no much larger clone lies one base away. The sample is drawn from a study of radiotherapy plus CTLA-4 blockade in lung cancer (dated 2018 in TCRdb). Describing the broader study: Objective responses were observed in 18% of enrolled patients, and disease control was achieved in 31%.

Broader findings and caveats from the paper: Early dynamic changes in blood T cell clones, together with increased serum interferon-beta after radiation, were reported as the strongest predictors of response. After treatment with radiotherapy and ipilimumab, TCR clones that came from tumors expanded in the peripheral blood.

Libraries came from the immunoSEQ multiplex PCR assay. TCRdb took this table from immuneACCESS and kept in-frame rearrangements with V and J called. Such tables lack part of the clones; where checked against another copy, unresolved V genes explain under half of the gap, and the rest is unexplained. This sample has around 65,000 clones in its table, and approximately 80% of those were observed once. Approximately 4.5% of the sample comes from the top ten. Reading from cysteine to phenylalanine, the CDR3 counts 15 amino acids. Just CDR3 DNA is preserved here, 45 bases in frame from base 1. CDR1 and CDR2, looked up from the germline V gene (reference sequence), are LNHDA and SQIVND. Focal radiation therapy combined with CTLA-4 blockade (ipilimumab) was tested in patients with chemo-refractory metastatic non-small-cell lung cancer.

This clonotype originated in a human donor with non-small cell lung cancer who had a complete response to radiotherapy plus ipilimumab. The sequence links TRBV19 to TRBJ2-5; 8 middle bases align to TRBD2. With the DNA end fitting TRBJ2-7 better, the J assignment may be wrong. The source material was peripheral blood, sampled from a patient treated with radiotherapy plus ipilimumab. The bases are TGTGCCAGTAGTATCACCCGGGGGGGAGGATACGAGCAGTACTTC. Translated, it reads CASSITRGGGYEQYF.